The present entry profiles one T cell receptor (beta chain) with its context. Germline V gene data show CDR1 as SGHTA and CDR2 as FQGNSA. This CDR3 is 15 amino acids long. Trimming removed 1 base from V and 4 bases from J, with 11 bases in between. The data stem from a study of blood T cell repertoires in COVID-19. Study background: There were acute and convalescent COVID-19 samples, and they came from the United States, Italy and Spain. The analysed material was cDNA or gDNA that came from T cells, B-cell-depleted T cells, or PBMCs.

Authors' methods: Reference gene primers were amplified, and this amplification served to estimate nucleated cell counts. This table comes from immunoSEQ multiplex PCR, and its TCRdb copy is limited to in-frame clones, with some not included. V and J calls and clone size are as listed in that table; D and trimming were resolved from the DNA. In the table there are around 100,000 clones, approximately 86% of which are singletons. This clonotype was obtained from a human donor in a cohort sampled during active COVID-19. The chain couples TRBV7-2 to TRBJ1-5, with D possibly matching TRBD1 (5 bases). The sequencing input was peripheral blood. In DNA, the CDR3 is TGTGCCAGCAGCTTAGTCGGGGGGGATAATCAGCCCCAGCATTTT. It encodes CASSLVGGDNQPQHF.